This T cell receptor (beta chain) originates from a study of metastatic and nonmetastatic thyroid tumors. Points from the study as a whole: For both blood and tumor, malignant thyroid tumors reportedly showed significantly higher TCR beta diversity than benign nodules did.

Every patient was untreated before thyroid surgery. As processed by the authors: What underpinned the distant-metastasis classifier for papillary thyroid cancer was the set of CDR3 differences across clinicopathological groups. TCRdb re-clonotyped the PCR reads through MiXCR. These V and J calls are TCRdb output, not the study's own analysis. The data contain tens of thousands of clones, less than 20% of them singletons. Comments on this clone: The antigen is unknown.

J gave up 5 bases and V 5 bases, and 8 bases lay outside the gene matches. CDR1 and CDR2 from the germline V gene are SGHTA and FQGTGA. The CDR3 totals 14 residues. The receptor's source is a female donor with papillary thyroid cancer or a benign thyroid nodule (not recorded which). Some clones in this sample may be carry-over from other donors' samples. The chain recombines TRBV7-3 with TRBJ2-5; TRBD1 agrees at 7 bases. Sequences were obtained from blood. CDR3 residues: CASSPQGSGETQYF. In DNA, the CDR3 is TGTGCCAGCAGCCCACAGGGGAGTGGGGAGACCCAGTACTTC.